The 17 T cell receptor beta chains reported below all come from one sample, sequenced in a study of blood T cell repertoires in COVID-19. TCRdb keeps only in-frame clones here, not all; method: immunoSEQ multiplex PCR. The sample has 100,000 to 150,000 clones, approximately 85% seen once. The sequenced sample was peripheral blood. Receptor source: a human donor in a cohort sampled during active COVID-19.

The rearrangement joins TRBV7-2 to TRBJ2-1; 9 bases align to TRBD2. Germline lookup yields CDR1 SGHTA and CDR2 FQGNSA. The ends lost 3 bases at V and 3 bases at J; junction bases unmatched: 6. The CDR3 is made up of 16 amino acids. Written as DNA, the CDR3 is TGTGCCAGCAGCTTGTTGGGACTAGCCAACTACAATGAGCAGTTCTTC. It yields the protein CASSLLGLANYNEQFF. Based on the CDR3 plus reference TRBV7-2 and TRBJ2-1, the full variable domain is GAGVSQSPSNKVTEKGKDVELRCDPISGHTALYWYRQSLGQGLEFLIYFQGNSAPDKSGLPSDRFSAERTGGSVSTLTIQRTQQEDSAVYLCASSLLGLANYNEQFFGPGTRLTVL.

The chain combines TRBV7-8 with TRBJ1-5; 8 bases align to TRBD1. V was clipped by 4 bases and J by 5 bases; unmatched bases: 7. CDR3 length equals 15 residues. Germline loops: CDR1 SGHVS, CDR2 FQNEAQ. The CDR3 protein is CASSYGQGVDQPQHF. The CDR3 coding sequence is TGTGCCAGCAGCTACGGACAGGGAGTGGATCAGCCCCAGCATTTT.

V and J are TRBV13 and TRBJ1-6; tentatively, D is TRBD1 (5 bases). Germline V gene sequence: CDR1 PRHDT, CDR2 FYEKMQ (reference sequence). The CDR3 loop spans 13 amino acids. The V gene lost 2 bases and the J gene lost 7 bases, with 6 bases spanning the gap. The CDR3 loop is CASSLRQNSPLHF. The CDR3 DNA follows: TGTGCCAGCAGCTTACGACAGAATTCACCCCTCCACTTT.

The J gene is TRBJ1-5, the V gene TRBV27, with D tentatively TRBD1 (6 bases). The germline V gene encodes CDR1 MNHEY and CDR2 SMNVEV (reference sequence). V was cut by 6 bases and J by 1 base, with 13 bases left in between. The CDR3 sequence is 15 residues long. This CDR3 is CASRPAGGSNQPQHF. CDR3 nucleotides: TGTGCCAGCAGGCCCGCGGGGGGCAGCAATCAGCCCCAGCATTTT.

The chain recombines TRBV28 with TRBJ2-7, with 8 bases lining up with TRBD1. Unmatched junction bases numbered 14, after V lost 4 bases and J lost 9 bases. Germline V CDR1 and CDR2: MDHEN, SYDVKM. The CDR3 has 15 residues. CDR3 region: CASSSRTGTQRGQYF. The CDR3 region has the DNA TGTGCCAGCAGTTCCCGGACAGGGACACAACGAGGGCAGTACTTC.

This chain uses TRBV14 with TRBJ1-1; D is ambiguous. The CDR3 has 15 residues. Germline assignment: CDR1 SGHDN and CDR2 FVKESK. V shed 5 bases and J shed 1 base, with 14 bases lying between them. The CDR3 nucleotides read TGTGCCAGCAGCATACCGGGAGGTCAGAACACTGAAGCTTTCTTT. It translates to CASSIPGGQNTEAFF. Looking up the rest from reference TRBV14 and TRBJ1-1 gives the full variable domain: EAGVTQFPSHSVIEKGQTVTLRCDPISGHDNLYWYRRVMGKEIKFLLHFVKESKQDESGMPNNRFLAERTGGTYSTLKVQPAELEDSGVYFCASSIPGGQNTEAFFGQGTRLTVV.

This clone showed up just once. The chain has TRBV19 and TRBJ2-1; 13 positions match TRBD2. Trimming took 2 bases from V and 9 from J; bases not matched to a gene: 13. The CDR3 spans 18 residues. The germline V gene has CDR1 LNHDA and CDR2 SQIVND (reference sequence). CDR3 coding DNA: TGTGCCAGTAGTATAAAGGGTGGGGGGACTAGCGGGATTGGTGAGCAGTTCTTC. This encodes CASSIKGGGTSGIGEQFF.

CDR3 nucleotide sequence: TGTGCCAGCAGCTTAGGGCACTCTGGAAACACCATATATTTT. Its translation: CASSLGHSGNTIYF. V and J are TRBV7-2 and TRBJ1-3; D gene ambiguous. Per germline, CDR1 SGHTA and CDR2 FQGNSA. CDR3 length equals 14 residues. Trimming cost V 1 base and J 0 bases, with 4 bases left between them.

The CDR3 region has the DNA TGCGCCAGCAGCCAATTTTATTCCGGGTTGGGGCCAGGTGAAGCTTTCTTT. It yields the protein CASSQFYSGLGPGEAFF. V gene TRBV4-1 combines with J gene TRBJ1-1, with D possibly being TRBD1 (5 bases). Trimming stripped 2 bases from V and 7 bases from J, with 23 bases between. The CDR3 runs 17 residues. In germline, CDR1 is MGHRA, CDR2 YSYEKL.

This chain connects TRBV5-4 to TRBJ2-1; TRBD1 matches 7 bases. Trimming took 8 bases from V and 4 from J; bases not matched to a gene: 12. Germline CDR1 SGHNT, CDR2 YYREEE (reference sequence). The CDR3 sequence is 15 residues long. Written as DNA, the CDR3 is TGTGCCAGTGAGGAGTTTGGGACAGCTTACAATGAGCAGTTCTTC. This translates into CASEEFGTAYNEQFF.

This clone showed up just a few times. The chain couples TRBV4-1 to TRBJ2-7, with TRBD1 matching over 8 bases. The CDR3 consists of 17 residues. J gave up 2 bases and V 2 bases, and 11 bases lay outside the gene matches. The germline V gene has CDR1 MGHRA and CDR2 YSYEKL. CDR3: CASSQPTGTGGAYEQYF. The CDR3 DNA sequence: TGCGCCAGCAGCCAACCCACGGGCACAGGGGGTGCCTACGAGCAGTACTTC.

The gene calls are TRBV19 and TRBJ1-5; weak D call: TRBD1 (6 bases). CDR1 is LNHDA, CDR2 SQIVND, per germline (reference sequence). There are 15 residues in the CDR3. Deletions cut 7 bases from V and 4 bases from J, with 17 bases between. The CDR3 sequence: CASIARTGPNQPQHF. CDR3 nucleotide sequence: TGTGCCAGTATAGCCCGCACAGGGCCAAATCAGCCCCAGCATTTT.

J is TRBJ1-2 and V is TRBV30; a possible D gene is TRBD1 (5 bases). The V end lost 4 bases, the J end lost 0 bases, and 21 bases lay between the germline ends. The CDR3 loop spans 17 amino acids. Germline CDR1 is GTSNPN and CDR2 is SVGIG (reference sequence). CDR3 in DNA: TGTGCCTGGAAGAGACATGAGACAGATTTTACTAACTATGGCTACACCTTC. Translating gives CAWKRHETDFTNYGYTF.

This chain joins TRBV11-2 and TRBJ1-6, with D maybe TRBD1 (6 bases). The V gene lost 0 bases and the J gene lost 10 bases, with 13 bases spanning the gap. The CDR3 extends over 15 amino acids. Per germline, CDR1 SGHAT and CDR2 FQNNGV. CDR3 loop: CASSLEGARGSPLHF. The CDR3 DNA reads TGTGCCAGCAGCTTAGAGGGGGCACGTGGATCACCCCTCCACTTT.

V usage is TRBV18 and J usage is TRBJ1-3; D is unclear. This CDR3 is built from 17 residues. Per the germline V gene, CDR1 is KGHSH and CDR2 is LQKENI. V was clipped by 6 bases and J by 0 bases, with 18 bases between them. CDR3 sequence reads: CASSPVISDRSGNTIYF. The CDR3 DNA is TGTGCCAGCTCTCCAGTTATCAGCGACCGCTCTGGAAACACCATATATTTT.

The rearrangement uses TRBV6-2 or TRBV6-3 and TRBJ2-7, with 7 bases fitting TRBD1. Per the germline V gene, CDR1 is MNHEY and CDR2 is SVGEGT. V trimming: 2 bases; J trimming: 1 base; junction bases outside the gene matches: 11. This CDR3 contains 17 residues. DNA of the CDR3: TGTGCCAGCAGTTACGGCGACTGGGACAGCGATTCCTACGAGCAGTACTTC. It translates to CASSYGDWDSDSYEQYF.

The chain joins TRBV15 to TRBJ2-1; 8 bases fit TRBD2. CDR1 and CDR2 (germline): LNHNV, YYDKDF (reference sequence). CDR3 length: 12 amino acids. V shed 5 bases and J 16 bases; nucleotides not matched to a gene: 10. Here the CDR3 reads CATSPLGREVFF. The CDR3 DNA reads as TGTGCCACCAGCCCCTTAGGGCGGGAGGTATTCTTC.